This entry lists 16 T cell receptor beta chains sequenced from one sample in a study of blood T cell repertoires in COVID-19. Here immunoSEQ multiplex PCR was the method, and the copy in TCRdb shows in-frame clones only, minus some. The data hold about 120,000 clones, with approximately 90% observed a single time. Sample: peripheral blood. The receptors were gathered from a man in his 70s with active or convalescent COVID-19.

The gene calls are TRBV3-1 (or the pseudogene TRBV3-2) and TRBJ1-4; D uncertain. Between the trimmed V and J ends, which lost 5 bases and 2 bases, there was a span of 12 bases. Germline CDR1 reads LGHDT; CDR2 reads YNNKEL (reference sequence). This CDR3 is built from 15 residues. The chain's CDR3 is CASSSHGGTNEKLFF. The DNA for the CDR3 is TGTGCCAGCAGCTCCCACGGAGGGACTAATGAAAAACTGTTTTTT.

The chain recombines TRBV28 with TRBJ2-1, with D possibly TRBD2 on 5 matching bases. CDR3 size: 13 residues. V lost 11 bases to trimming and J lost 7 bases, with 18 bases between them. The germline CDR1 and CDR2 sequences are MDHEN and SYDVKM. CDR3 residues: CACLGRVLNEQFF. The CDR3 coding sequence is TGTGCCTGCCTCGGGCGGGTCTTGAATGAGCAGTTCTTC.

CDR3 nucleotide sequence: TGTGCCAGCACTCGGGGGGGAATAAACTACGAGCAGTACTTC. This sequence encodes CASTRGGINYEQYF. V and J are TRBV28 and TRBJ2-7, with 8 positions matching TRBD2. CDR1 is MDHEN and CDR2 is SYDVKM in the germline V gene. V lost 7 bases and J lost 3; bases outside the gene matches: 8. This CDR3 comprises 14 residues.

V gene TRBV10-1 combines with J gene TRBJ1-2; a possible D gene is TRBD1 (6 bases). The CDR3 sequence is 14 residues long. V lost 3 bases and J lost 3, with 11 bases in between. Germline lookup yields CDR1 WNHNN and CDR2 SYGVQD (reference sequence). The DNA for the CDR3 is TGCGCCAGCAGTGATAGCAGGGGAGACTATGGCTACACCTTC. Protein product: CASSDSRGDYGYTF.

This clone was seen once. The genes are TRBV7-8 and TRBJ2-7, with 7 positions matching TRBD1. The CDR3 loop spans 15 amino acids. CDR1 is SGHVS, CDR2 FQNEAQ, per germline. Trimming at V came to 5 bases and at J to 9 bases, leaving 16 bases not matched to a gene. The CDR3 coding sequence is TGTGCCAGCAGCCGAGACGGACAGGCCCCAGTTCGGCAGTACTTC. Protein sequence: CASSRDGQAPVRQYF.

This chain uses TRBV7-9 with TRBJ1-5; tentatively, D is TRBD1 (6 bases). CDR1 is SEHNR and CDR2 is FQNEAQ in the germline V gene (reference sequence). Trimming pared 8 bases from V and 2 bases from J, leaving 22 bases between. The CDR3 loop spans 17 amino acids. CDR3 DNA: TGTGCCAGCGATACTGGCCAGGGGCGGCTCGGCAATCAGCCCCAGCATTTT. This codes for CASDTGQGRLGNQPQHF.

The V call is TRBV28, the J call TRBJ2-7; no definite D call. The CDR3 runs 15 residues. Germline CDR1 MDHEN, CDR2 SYDVKM. Trimming stripped 4 bases from V and 8 bases from J, with 21 bases between. Here the CDR3 reads CASSSSSARKRKQYF. Written as DNA, the CDR3 is TGTGCCAGCAGTTCGAGCTCAGCGCGGAAAAGGAAGCAGTACTTC.

This sequence joins TRBV6-1 and TRBJ2-7, with 7 bases fitting TRBD2. Trimming at V came to 1 base and at J to 7 bases, leaving 7 bases not matched to a gene. Germline V lookup: CDR1 MNHNS, CDR2 SASEGT. CDR3 length: 14 amino acids. The CDR3 coding sequence is TGTGCCAGCAGTGAAGGTCAGGTGGGGGGGGAGCAGTACTTC. It yields the protein CASSEGQVGGEQYF.

This sequence joins TRBV6-5 and TRBJ2-7; 7 bases are shared with TRBD2. The germline CDR1 and CDR2 sequences are MNHEY and SVGAGI. The CDR3 runs 16 residues. J was trimmed by 3 bases and V by 0 bases; bases with no gene match: 8. In DNA form, the CDR3 reads TGTGCCAGCAGTTACTCAGGCACCGGGGACTACTACGAGCAGTACTTC. It is translated as CASSYSGTGDYYEQYF.

CDR3 nucleotide sequence: TGTGCCAGCAGCAGGGATAGTTTGGAGACCCAGTACTTC. This codes for CASSRDSLETQYF. This chain connects TRBV7-9 to TRBJ2-5; D not resolved. This CDR3 region has 13 residues. With 5 bases removed from V and 5 bases from J, the gap between germline ends came to 12 bases. The V gene's germline CDR1 is SEHNR and CDR2 FQNEAQ (reference sequence).

The chain is built from TRBV2 and TRBJ2-4; D might be TRBD1 (6 bases). Trimming left V 8 bases short and J 0 bases short, with 11 bases between. Looked up from germline, CDR1 is SNHLY and CDR2 is FYNNEI. This CDR3 has 14 amino acids. CDR3 sequence reads: CASGTGLAKNIQYF. CDR3 DNA sequence: TGTGCCAGCGGTACAGGGTTAGCCAAAAACATTCAGTACTTC.

The chain has TRBV11-2 and TRBJ2-7; 7 bases agree with TRBD2. The V gene end was trimmed by 3 bases and the J gene end by 2 bases; junction bases not matched to a gene: 7. The germline V gene encodes CDR1 SGHAT and CDR2 FQNNGV. This CDR3 is built from 15 residues. CDR3 in amino acids: CASSLGGNKAYEQYF. In nucleotides, the CDR3 is TGTGCCAGCAGCTTGGGGGGGAACAAAGCCTACGAGCAGTACTTC.

The V call is TRBV3-1 (or the pseudogene TRBV3-2), the J call TRBJ2-1, with 7 nucleotides matching TRBD2. V gave up 3 bases and J gave up 7 bases; unmatched junction bases: 6. The CDR3 sequence is 14 residues long. CDR1 and CDR2 from the germline V gene are LGHDT and YNNKEL (reference sequence). CDR3 DNA: TGTGCCAGCAGCCAGAGCGGGAACCGGAATGAGCAGTTCTTC. Its protein product is CASSQSGNRNEQFF.

The J gene is TRBJ2-2, the V gene TRBV19; possibly TRBD1 for D (6 bases). The CDR3 runs 15 residues. Germline V gene sequence: CDR1 LNHDA, CDR2 SQIVND (reference sequence). V was trimmed by 9 bases and J by 2 bases, leaving 16 bases between them. The CDR3 sequence is CASSVGTINTGELFF. The CDR3 DNA reads as TGTGCCAGCTCTGTCGGGACAATAAACACCGGGGAGCTGTTTTTT.

The chain uses TRBV7-2 and TRBJ2-5; 9 bases are a match to TRBD2. CDR1 and CDR2 (germline): SGHTA, FQGNSA. V lost 6 bases to trimming and J lost 4 bases; unmatched junction nucleotides: 3. CDR3 length: 13 residues. The CDR3 is CASRKLAGETQYF. The CDR3 coding sequence is TGTGCCAGCAGGAAACTAGCGGGAGAGACCCAGTACTTC.

V gene TRBV10-2 combines with J gene TRBJ2-5, with 14 positions matching TRBD2. J gave up 1 base and V 7 bases, and 20 bases lay outside the gene matches. Germline CDR1 is WSHSY and CDR2 is SAAADI. CDR3 length equals 21 residues. The CDR3 DNA reads as TGCGCCAGCAAAAGCGGGACTAGCGGGAGTTCGATCCGGGGGGCCCAAGAGACCCAGTACTTC. Translating it yields CASKSGTSGSSIRGAQETQYF.